The 28 T cell receptor beta chains reported below all come from one sample, sequenced in a study of human T cells and chemical hapten exposure. Stated time point: patch test 1, 2 weeks after DPC sensitization. As for treatment: therapeutic diphenylcyclopropenone sensitization with weekly scalp DPC. Total RNA was isolated from whole blood that had not been fractionated. MiXCR was run by TCRdb on the RACE reads, yielding one entry per CDR3 protein. The profile covers 40,000 to 50,000 distinct CDR3 sequences, with 4% appearing a single time and roughly a quarter taken by the ten largest. The starting material was whole blood, obtained in connection with sensitization to the hapten diphenylcyclopropenone (DPC). These receptors were obtained from a man between 45 and 60 years old with alopecia areata. Some clones in this sample may be carry-over from other donors' samples.

This clonotype was counted at least ten times. The rearrangement links TRBV7-9 to TRBJ2-2, with D perhaps given as TRBD1 or TRBD2 (5 bases each). Trimming pared 5 bases from V and 1 base from J, leaving 20 bases between. The CDR3 is 18 residues long. CDR1 and CDR2 from the germline V gene are SEHNR and FQNEAQ (reference sequence). The CDR3 region is CASSPRDGPPLNTGELFF. The CDR3 DNA is TGTGCCAGCAGCCCCCGGGACGGTCCCCCTTTGAACACCGGGGAGCTGTTTTTT.

This clonotype was seen a handful of times. The chain is built from TRBV5-8 and TRBJ2-1; 8 nucleotides match TRBD1. With V trimmed by 0 bases and J by 3 bases, 8 bases remained unmatched. Germline CDR1 SGHTS, CDR2 YDEGEE. CDR3 length: 17 amino acids. CDR3 DNA: TGTGCCAGCAGCTTGGAAACCGGACAGGGTCGCTACAATGAGCAGTTCTTC. Its protein product is CASSLETGQGRYNEQFF. The variable domain in full, with the rest retrieved from reference TRBV5-8 and TRBJ2-1, is EAGVTQSPTHLIKTRGQQATLRCSPISGHTSVYWYQQALGLGLQFLLWYDEGEERNRGNFPPRFSGRQFPNYSSELNVNALELEDSALYLCASSLETGQGRYNEQFFGPGTRLTVL.

This clonotype was seen ten or more times. The CDR3 protein is CASSLALDSTDTQYF. The CDR3, as DNA: TGTGCCAGCAGCTTAGCCTTAGACAGCACAGATACGCAGTATTTT. The chain links TRBV7-2 to TRBJ2-3, with D uncertain. The CDR3 has 15 residues. Deletions cut 0 bases from V and 0 bases from J, with 7 bases between. The germline gives CDR1 SGHTA, CDR2 FQGNSA. The complete variable domain, with remaining parts taken from reference TRBV7-2 and TRBJ2-3, reads GAGVSQSPSNKVTEKGKDVELRCDPISGHTALYWYRQSLGQGLEFLIYFQGNSAPDKSGLPSDRFSAERTGGSVSTLTIQRTQQEDSAVYLCASSLALDSTDTQYFGPGTRLTVL.

At least ten counts were recorded for this clonotype. The V gene is TRBV7-2, the J gene TRBJ1-5, with 7 bases aligning to TRBD1. From germline, CDR1 is SGHTA and CDR2 FQGNSA. The CDR3 is made up of 15 amino acids. The ends lost 1 base at V and 7 bases at J; junction bases unmatched: 7. In DNA, the CDR3 is TGTGCCAGCAGCTTAGGGACAGGCGCAGGGCAGCCCCAGCATTTT. It translates to CASSLGTGAGQPQHF.

This clonotype was counted ten times or more. V usage is TRBV2 and J usage is TRBJ2-1; weak D call: TRBD2 (5 bases). This CDR3 has 15 residues. Germline CDR1 reads SNHLY; CDR2 reads FYNNEI. V lost 6 bases, J lost 7 bases, and 19 bases lay in between. CDR3 bases: TGTGCCAGCAGAGGCTTAGCGACTCGGAGGAATGAGCAGTTCTTC. Its protein is CASRGLATRRNEQFF.

This clonotype was seen many times. The CDR3 loop is CASSLQLAGTDTQYF. In DNA form, the CDR3 reads TGTGCCAGCAGCTTACAGCTAGCGGGCACAGATACGCAGTATTTT. The chain employs TRBV11-1 and TRBJ2-3; 7 bases agree with TRBD2. This CDR3 is 15 amino acids long. V was pared by 2 bases and J by 1 base, with 3 bases of the junction left unmatched. The germline V gene encodes CDR1 SGHAT and CDR2 FQDESV (reference sequence).

The sample holds many counts of this clonotype. This chain uses TRBV6-2 or TRBV6-3 with TRBJ2-1; D is undetermined. The CDR3 consists of 16 residues. The V end was cut by 5 bases, the J end by 7 bases, with 21 bases between. Germline V gene data show CDR1 as MNHEY and CDR2 as SVGEGT. CDR3 in amino acids: CASSPQLLYWGNEQFF. The CDR3 coding sequence is TGTGCCAGCAGTCCCCAACTGCTTTACTGGGGAAATGAGCAGTTCTTC.

This clonotype was seen repeatedly, ten times or more. The chain is built from TRBV5-1 and TRBJ2-6; no firm D call. The CDR3 covers 15 residues. V was shortened by 4 bases and J by 0 bases, with 8 bases between the two germline ends. Germline values: CDR1 SGHRS, CDR2 YFSETQ. CDR3 nucleotide sequence: TGCGCCAGCAGCGAAATGGGCTCTGGGGCCAACGTCCTGACTTTC. This encodes CASSEMGSGANVLTF.

This clonotype was recorded many times. This chain uses TRBV5-6 with TRBJ1-5; TRBD1 matches at 9 bases. V was pared by 4 bases and J by 5 bases, with 7 bases of the junction left unmatched. The CDR3 contains 15 residues. The germline gives CDR1 SGHDT, CDR2 YYEEEE. The CDR3 coding sequence is TGTGCCAGCAGCAAGGACAGGGGCTGGCATCAGCCCCAGCATTTT. This translates into CASSKDRGWHQPQHF.

There are many counts of this clonotype. The chain employs TRBV6-5 and TRBJ2-2, with a possible D match to TRBD1 (6 bases). CDR1 and CDR2 from the germline V gene are MNHEY and SVGAGI. This CDR3 has 16 amino acids. Trimming took 0 bases from V and 5 from J, leaving 13 bases between them. CDR3 sequence: CASSYSGTSGTGELFF. Here the CDR3 DNA reads TGTGCCAGCAGTTACTCTGGGACAAGTGGGACCGGGGAGCTGTTTTTT.

This clonotype was recorded a few times. The chain has TRBV7-2 and TRBJ2-1, with a weak D call TRBD1 (5 bases). This CDR3 contains 15 residues. V dropped 6 bases and J dropped 6 bases, with 18 bases sitting between them. The V gene's germline CDR1 is SGHTA and CDR2 FQGNSA. The CDR3 DNA reads TGTGCCAGCAGTATCGGCAGGGTAGGGGTCAATGAGCAGTTCTTC. Translating gives CASSIGRVGVNEQFF.

This clonotype was detected ten times or more. V usage is TRBV5-1 and J usage is TRBJ2-2; no reliable D call. The CDR3 consists of 16 residues. Per the germline V gene, CDR1 is SGHRS and CDR2 is YFSETQ. Trimming took 0 bases from V and 0 from J, leaving 9 bases between them. CDR3 residues: CASSLVGVANTGELFF. Here the CDR3 DNA reads TGCGCCAGCAGCTTGGTGGGTGTTGCGAACACCGGGGAGCTGTTTTTT.

This clonotype is medium-sized in the sample. The rearrangement joins TRBV4-1 to TRBJ1-1; D remains unclear. Germline V gene data show CDR1 as MGHRA and CDR2 as YSYEKL. This CDR3 comprises 19 residues. V was clipped by 0 bases and J by 0 bases, with 20 bases between them. CDR3 DNA sequence: TGCGCCAGCAGCCAAGACGGCACGAGGCCAAAGCTTTTGAACACTGAAGCTTTCTTT. It specifies CASSQDGTRPKLLNTEAFF.

This clonotype was picked up many times. This sequence joins TRBV5-8 and TRBJ2-6, with no clear D. The CDR3 is 13 amino acids. Trimming left V 7 bases short and J 1 base short, with 6 bases between. CDR1 and CDR2 from the germline V gene are SGHTS and YDEGEE. In DNA, the CDR3 is TGTGCCAGCCACGGGTCTGGGGCCAACGTCCTGACTTTC. Translated, it gives CASHGSGANVLTF.

This clonotype showed up many times. J is TRBJ2-3 and V is TRBV6-5; TRBD1 matches 9 bases. The junction had 7 bases not matched to a gene; V was cut back by 6 bases and J by 6 bases. CDR1 is MNHEY and CDR2 is SVGAGI in the germline V gene. CDR3 length: 14 amino acids. CDR3 residues: CASRPTGGGDTQYF. The CDR3 DNA is TGTGCCAGCAGGCCGACAGGGGGTGGCGATACGCAGTATTTT.

This clonotype was recorded at least ten times. The rearrangement links TRBV6-2 or TRBV6-3 to TRBJ2-1; the match to TRBD2 covers 11 bases. The CDR3 runs to 18 residues. From germline, CDR1 is MNHEY and CDR2 SVGEGT. Unmatched junction bases numbered 8, after V lost 2 bases and J lost 2 bases. This CDR3 reads CASSYHITSGRAYNEQFF. The CDR3 DNA sequence: TGTGCCAGCAGTTACCACATCACTAGCGGGAGAGCCTACAATGAGCAGTTCTTC.

This clonotype showed up many times. V usage is TRBV10-3 and J usage is TRBJ2-1, with TRBD2 matching 12 bases. J lost 0 bases, V lost 2 bases, and 5 bases had no gene match. This CDR3 comprises 18 residues. CDR1 ENHRY and CDR2 SYGVKD come from the germline V gene. The CDR3 nucleotides read TGTGCCATCAGTGAGGAGGAGACTAGCGGGAGCTCCTACAATGAGCAGTTCTTC. It translates to CAISEEETSGSSYNEQFF.

This clonotype has a count of ten or more. CDR3 residues: CSVVDPRSGSSYNEQFF. The CDR3 DNA reads as TGCAGCGTTGTAGATCCTAGAAGCGGGAGCTCCTACAATGAGCAGTTCTTC. The chain links TRBV29-1 to TRBJ2-1; 8 bases match TRBD2. V gave up 4 bases and J gave up 0 bases; unmatched junction bases: 11. Germline CDR1 reads SQVTM; CDR2 reads ANQGSEA. CDR3 length: 17 amino acids.

This clonotype appeared many times. The V and J genes are TRBV20-1 and TRBJ2-2; 11 bases map to TRBD2. The CDR3 runs to 15 residues. The V gene's germline CDR1 is DFQATT and CDR2 SNEGSKA (reference sequence). V shed 0 bases and J 6 bases; nucleotides not matched to a gene: 3. The CDR3 spells CSARDPSGRSGELFF. The CDR3 DNA follows: TGCAGTGCTAGAGATCCTAGCGGGAGGTCCGGGGAGCTGTTTTTT.

This clonotype was seen ten or more times. The rearrangement links TRBV5-1 to TRBJ1-1; D possibly corresponds to TRBD1 (6 bases). CDR3 length: 13 residues. Germline-derived CDR1 and CDR2 are SGHRS and YFSETQ. The V end was cut by 0 bases, the J end by 7 bases, with 10 bases between. CDR3 nucleotides: TGCGCCAGCAGCTTGGACAGGGTGGGTGAAGCTTTCTTT. This codes for CASSLDRVGEAFF. Using reference TRBV5-1 and TRBJ1-1 for the parts outside the CDR3, the full variable domain is KAGVTQTPRYLIKTRGQQVTLSCSPISGHRSVSWYQQTPGQGLQFLFEYFSETQRNKGNFPGRFSGRQFSNSRSEMNVSTLELGDSALYLCASSLDRVGEAFFGQGTRLTVV.

The table lists this clonotype with many counts. J is TRBJ2-3 and V is TRBV30, with D uncertain. The V gene's germline CDR1 is GTSNPN and CDR2 SVGIG (reference sequence). The CDR3 totals 13 residues. V was trimmed by 0 bases and J by 5 bases, leaving 9 bases between them. CDR3 residues: CAWSVRRGDTQYF. Written as DNA, the CDR3 is TGTGCCTGGAGTGTAAGGCGCGGAGATACGCAGTATTTT.

This clonotype was found many times. This chain connects TRBV4-2 to TRBJ2-7; 12 bases are shared with TRBD2. CDR1 is LGHNA and CDR2 is YNFKEQ in the germline V gene. This CDR3 is built from 16 residues. J was trimmed by 7 bases and V by 4 bases; bases with no gene match: 11. For the CDR3, the DNA is TGTGCCAGCAGCCCCCCTAGCGGGAGGGATGATCGGGAGCAGTACTTC. Translating it yields CASSPPSGRDDREQYF.

This clonotype was recorded many times. The chain links TRBV5-4 to TRBJ2-1, with TRBD2 identical over 12 bases. The CDR3 is 15 amino acids. Germline CDR1 is SGHNT and CDR2 is YYREEE (reference sequence). The V and J ends lost 4 bases and 9 bases, in that order; junction bases with no gene match: 8. In DNA form, the CDR3 reads TGTGCCAGCAGCCTCGGACTAGCGGGAAGGGGTGAGCAGTTCTTC. It yields the protein CASSLGLAGRGEQFF.

This clonotype has a count of ten or more. The DNA of the CDR3 is TGTGCCATCAGTGACTTACGGACAGGGGAGAGCTCCGGGGCCAACGTCCTGACTTTC. It is translated as CAISDLRTGESSGANVLTF. The V and J genes are TRBV10-3 and TRBJ2-6; 9 positions agree with TRBD1. Germline V CDR1 and CDR2: ENHRY, SYGVKD. The CDR3 spans 19 residues. Trimming at V came to 3 bases and at J to 4 bases, leaving 13 bases not matched to a gene.

This clonotype was counted many times. The CDR3 coding sequence is TGCAGTGCTAGAGATGCGGGACTAAGCGGGGAGCTGTTTTTT. Translating it yields CSARDAGLSGELFF. J is TRBJ2-2 and V is TRBV20-1; TRBD2 aligns across 7 bases. The CDR3 extends over 14 amino acids. Trimming cost V 0 bases and J 7 bases; bases outside gene matches: 5. The V gene's germline CDR1 is DFQATT and CDR2 SNEGSKA (reference sequence).

In its sample, this clonotype was seen many times. The chain uses TRBV28 and TRBJ2-1; D is unresolved. This CDR3 has 14 residues. The germline CDR1 and CDR2 sequences are MDHEN and SYDVKM. Trimming removed 5 bases at V and 0 bases at J, with 8 bases between. The CDR3 DNA is TGTGCCAGCAGTCTACACAGCTCCTACAATGAGCAGTTCTTC. Translating it yields CASSLHSSYNEQFF.

There are many counts of this clonotype. The chain couples TRBV4-1 to TRBJ1-5, with TRBD1 as a possible D gene (6 bases). Trimming took off 2 bases at V and 1 base at J, with 9 bases between the two ends. The V gene's germline CDR1 is MGHRA and CDR2 YSYEKL. The CDR3 is 15 residues long. The CDR3 DNA sequence: TGCGCCAGCAGCCAATACAGGGTGAGCAATCAGCCCCAGCATTTT. Amino acid sequence: CASSQYRVSNQPQHF.

This clonotype was picked up many times. J is TRBJ1-2 and V is TRBV30; possible D gene TRBD1, 5 bases. Trimming shortened V by 2 bases and J by 4 bases, and 8 bases separated the two germline ends. CDR1 GTSNPN and CDR2 SVGIG come from the germline V gene (reference sequence). This CDR3 comprises 12 residues. As DNA, the CDR3 is TGTGCCTGGAGTACTGGGGGCTATGGCTACACCTTC. Its translation: CAWSTGGYGYTF.